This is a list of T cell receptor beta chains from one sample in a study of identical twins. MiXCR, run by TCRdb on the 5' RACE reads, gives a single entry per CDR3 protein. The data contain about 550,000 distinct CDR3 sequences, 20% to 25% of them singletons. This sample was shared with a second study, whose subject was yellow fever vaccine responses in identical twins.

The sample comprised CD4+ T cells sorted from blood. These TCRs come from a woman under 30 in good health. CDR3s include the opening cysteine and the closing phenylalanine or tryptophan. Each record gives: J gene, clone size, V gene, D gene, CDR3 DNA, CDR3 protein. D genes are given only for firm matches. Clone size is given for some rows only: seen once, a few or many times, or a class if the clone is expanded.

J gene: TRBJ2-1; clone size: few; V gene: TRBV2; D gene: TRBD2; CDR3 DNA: TGTGCCAGCAGTGAACGGGGACTAGCGGTTCCCTACAATGAGCAGTTCTTC; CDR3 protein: CASSERGLAVPYNEQFF
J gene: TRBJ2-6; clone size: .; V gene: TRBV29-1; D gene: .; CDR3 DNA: TGCAGCGTTGACATGGGCCTTCACTCTGGGGCCAACGTCCTGACTTTC; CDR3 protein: CSVDMGLHSGANVLTF
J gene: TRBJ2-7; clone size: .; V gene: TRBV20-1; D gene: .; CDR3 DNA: TGCAGTGCACAGACTACATCCTACTACGAGCAGTACTTC; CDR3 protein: CSAQTTSYYEQYF
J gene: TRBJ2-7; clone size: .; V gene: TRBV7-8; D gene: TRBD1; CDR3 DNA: TGTGCCAGCAGCTTGCCTCTTTGGCAGGGGGACACCTACGAGCAGTACTTC; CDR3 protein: CASSLPLWQGDTYEQYF
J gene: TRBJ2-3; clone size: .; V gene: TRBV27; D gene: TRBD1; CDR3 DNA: TGTGCCAGCAGTAGATATAGGCAGGGGGCGCGGGGAGATACGCAGTATTTT; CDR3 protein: CASSRYRQGARGDTQYF
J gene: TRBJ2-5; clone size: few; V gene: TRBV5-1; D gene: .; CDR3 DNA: TGCGCCAGCAGCTTGGACATGGAGACCCAGTACTTC; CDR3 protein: CASSLDMETQYF
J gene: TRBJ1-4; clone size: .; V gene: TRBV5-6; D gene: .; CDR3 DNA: TGTGCCAGCAGCAGAGGGCCCTCTGAGGATGAAAAACTGTTTTTT; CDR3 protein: CASSRGPSEDEKLFF
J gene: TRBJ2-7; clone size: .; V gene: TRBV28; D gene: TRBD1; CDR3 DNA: TGTGCCAGCAGAGCGACAGGGATTCCCGGGGAGCAGTACTTC; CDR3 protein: CASRATGIPGEQYF
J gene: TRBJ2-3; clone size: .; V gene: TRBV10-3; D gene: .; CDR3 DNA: TGTGCCATCAGTGAGCCCCTGGTCACAGATACGCAGTATTTT; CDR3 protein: CAISEPLVTDTQYF
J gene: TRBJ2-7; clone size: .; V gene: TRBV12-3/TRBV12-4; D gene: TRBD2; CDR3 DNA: TGTGCCAGCAGTTTCAGGGGACTAGCGGACTACGAGCAGTACTTC; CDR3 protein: CASSFRGLADYEQYF
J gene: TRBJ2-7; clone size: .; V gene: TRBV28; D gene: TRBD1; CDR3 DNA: TGTGCCAGCACTGCCCGGGACAGGGCTTTCTACGAGCAGTACTTC; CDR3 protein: CASTARDRAFYEQYF
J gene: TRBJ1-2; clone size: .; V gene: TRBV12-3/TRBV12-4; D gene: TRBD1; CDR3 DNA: TGTGCCAGCAGAGGGGAGGGGGCGGATGGCTACACCTTC; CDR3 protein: CASRGEGADGYTF
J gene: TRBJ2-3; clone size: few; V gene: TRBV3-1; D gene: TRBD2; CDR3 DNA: TGTGCCAGCAGCCAAGCGGGGGCGAGCGGGGGCCCCACAGATACGCAGTATTTT; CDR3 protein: CASSQAGASGGPTDTQYF
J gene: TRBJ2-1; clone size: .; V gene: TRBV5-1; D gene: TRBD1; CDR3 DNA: TGCGCCAGCAGCCCCAGGGGGTTCTCCTACAATGAGCAGTTCTTC; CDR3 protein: CASSPRGFSYNEQFF
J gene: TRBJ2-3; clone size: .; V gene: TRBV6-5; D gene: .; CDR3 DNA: TGTGCCAGCAGTTGGGGCCCTACCCCAGATACGCAGTATTTT; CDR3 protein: CASSWGPTPDTQYF
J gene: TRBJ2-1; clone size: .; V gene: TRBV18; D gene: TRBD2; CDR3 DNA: TGTGCCAGCTCGACTAGCGGGAGGGCGCGAGAAGGTTATGAGCAGTTATTC; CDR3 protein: CASSTSGRAREGYEQLF
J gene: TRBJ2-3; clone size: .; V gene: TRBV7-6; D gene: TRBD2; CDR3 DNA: TGTGCCAGCAGCTTAAGGCTAGCGGGGGGGCCATTGGATACGCAGTATTTT; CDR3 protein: CASSLRLAGGPLDTQYF
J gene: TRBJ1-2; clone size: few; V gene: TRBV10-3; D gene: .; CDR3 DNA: TGTGCCATCGGTGGTTCTGGGACGGGCTACTATGGCTACACCTTC; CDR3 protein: CAIGGSGTGYYGYTF
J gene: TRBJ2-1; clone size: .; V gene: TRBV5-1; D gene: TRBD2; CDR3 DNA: TGCGCCAGCAGCCCGATAGCGGGAAATGGCGAGCAGTTCTTC; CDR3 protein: CASSPIAGNGEQFF
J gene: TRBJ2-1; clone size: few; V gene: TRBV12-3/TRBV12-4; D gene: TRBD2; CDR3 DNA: TGTGCCAGCAGCCTGAGCGGGAGTGGTGCCAATGAGCAGTTCTTC; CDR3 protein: CASSLSGSGANEQFF
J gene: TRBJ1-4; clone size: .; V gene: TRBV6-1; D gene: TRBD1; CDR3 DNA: TGTGCCAGCAGAAAGGGACAGATTAATGAAAAACTGTTTTTT; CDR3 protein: CASRKGQINEKLFF
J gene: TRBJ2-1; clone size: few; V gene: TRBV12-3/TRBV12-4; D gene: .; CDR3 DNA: TGTGCCAGCAGGAAGTGGCTCGGTATGAACAATGAGCAGTTCTTC; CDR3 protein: CASRKWLGMNNEQFF
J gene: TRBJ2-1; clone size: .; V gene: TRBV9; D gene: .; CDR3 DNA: TGTGCCAGTAAACCCTTCCAGAACTACAATGAGCAGTTCTTC; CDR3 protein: CASKPFQNYNEQFF
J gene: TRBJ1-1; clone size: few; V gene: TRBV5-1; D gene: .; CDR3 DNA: TGCGCCAGCAGCTTGGACGCATGGAGCACTGAAGCTTTCTTT; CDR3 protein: CASSLDAWSTEAFF
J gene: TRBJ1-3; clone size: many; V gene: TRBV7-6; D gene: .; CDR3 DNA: TGTGCCAGCAGCTACGACAGAAACACCATATATTTT; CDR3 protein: CASSYDRNTIYF
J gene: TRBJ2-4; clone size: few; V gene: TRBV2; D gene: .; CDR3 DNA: TGTGCCAGCAGAGACTGGGTTGACGTAGGATCCTACTTC; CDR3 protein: CASRDWVDVGSYF
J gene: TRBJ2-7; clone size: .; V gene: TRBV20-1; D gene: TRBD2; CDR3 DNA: TGCAGGGCTAAACCTCTAGCGGGGCCCTACGAGCAGTACTTC; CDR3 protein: CRAKPLAGPYEQYF
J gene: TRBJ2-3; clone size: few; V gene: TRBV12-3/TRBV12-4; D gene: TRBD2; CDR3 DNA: TGTGCCAGCAGTTGGCAGCGGGGAAACACAGATACGCAGTATTTT; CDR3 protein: CASSWQRGNTDTQYF
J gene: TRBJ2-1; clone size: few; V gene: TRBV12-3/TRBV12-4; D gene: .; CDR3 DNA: TGTGCCAGCAGTTTCGAGCTAAATCACAATGAGCAGTTCTTC; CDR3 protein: CASSFELNHNEQFF
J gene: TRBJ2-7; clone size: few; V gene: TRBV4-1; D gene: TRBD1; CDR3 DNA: TGCGCCAGCAGCCAAGTGTCCCTCCGACAGGGGGGGGGATACGAGCAGTACTTC; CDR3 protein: CASSQVSLRQGGGYEQYF
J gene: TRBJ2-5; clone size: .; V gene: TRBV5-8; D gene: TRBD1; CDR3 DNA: TGTGCCAGCAGCTTACTTCTCGGACAGGGGGAAGAGACCCAGTACTTC; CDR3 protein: CASSLLLGQGEETQYF
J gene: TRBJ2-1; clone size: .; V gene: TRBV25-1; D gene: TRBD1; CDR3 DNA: TGTGCCAGCAGTGAATCCGGGACAGGGGTCAATGAGCAGTTCTTC; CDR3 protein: CASSESGTGVNEQFF
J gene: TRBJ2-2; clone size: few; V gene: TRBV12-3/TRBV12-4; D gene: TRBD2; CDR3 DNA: TGTGCCAGCAGTTTAAAGGGAGGGTGGGACACCGGGGAGCTGTTTTTT; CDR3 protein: CASSLKGGWDTGELFF
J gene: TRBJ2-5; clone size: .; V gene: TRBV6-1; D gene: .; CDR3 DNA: TGTGCCAGCAGGGGAGGGGGAACTCAAGAGACCCAGTACTTC; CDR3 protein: CASRGGGTQETQYF
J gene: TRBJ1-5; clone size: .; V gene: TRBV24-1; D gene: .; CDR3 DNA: TGTGCCACCCGCTCGGACAGAGACAATCAGCCCCAGCATTTT; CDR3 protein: CATRSDRDNQPQHF
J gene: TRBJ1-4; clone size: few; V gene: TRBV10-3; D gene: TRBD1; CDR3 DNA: TGTGCCATCAAACAGGGGGCGCAGGCTAATGAAAAACTGTTTTTT; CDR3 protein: CAIKQGAQANEKLFF
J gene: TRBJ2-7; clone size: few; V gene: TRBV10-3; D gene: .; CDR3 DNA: TGTGCCATCAGTTTCGGACCCTACGAGCAGTACTTC; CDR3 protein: CAISFGPYEQYF
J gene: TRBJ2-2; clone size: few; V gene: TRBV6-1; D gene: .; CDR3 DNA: TGTGCCAGCAGGGCATTTACACCCGGGGAGCTGTTTTTT; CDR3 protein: CASRAFTPGELFF
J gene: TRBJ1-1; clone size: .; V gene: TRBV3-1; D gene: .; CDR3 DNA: TGTGCCAGCAGCCGCATGTTGAACACTGAAGCTTTCTTT; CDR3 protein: CASSRMLNTEAFF